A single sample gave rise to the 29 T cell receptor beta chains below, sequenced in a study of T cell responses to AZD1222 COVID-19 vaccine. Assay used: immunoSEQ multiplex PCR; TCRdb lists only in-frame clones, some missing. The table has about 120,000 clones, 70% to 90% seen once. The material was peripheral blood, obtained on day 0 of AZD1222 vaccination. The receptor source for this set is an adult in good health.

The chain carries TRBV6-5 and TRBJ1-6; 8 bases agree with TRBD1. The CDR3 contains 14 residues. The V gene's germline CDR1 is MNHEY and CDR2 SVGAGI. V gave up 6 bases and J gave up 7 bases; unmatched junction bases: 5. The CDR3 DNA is TGTGCCAGCAGCCGACAGGGGAGCAATTCACCCCTCCACTTT. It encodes CASSRQGSNSPLHF.

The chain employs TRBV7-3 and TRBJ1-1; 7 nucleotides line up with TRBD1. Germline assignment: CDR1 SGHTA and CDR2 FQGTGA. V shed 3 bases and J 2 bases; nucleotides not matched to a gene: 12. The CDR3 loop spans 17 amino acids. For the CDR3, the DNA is TGTGCCAGCAGCTTCCTCGGTGGTAGGGGGCCTAACACTGAAGCTTTCTTT. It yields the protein CASSFLGGRGPNTEAFF.

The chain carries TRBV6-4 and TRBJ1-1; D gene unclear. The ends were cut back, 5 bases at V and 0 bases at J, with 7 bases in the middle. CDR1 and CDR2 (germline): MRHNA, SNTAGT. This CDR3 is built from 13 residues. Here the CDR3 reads CASSLTMNTEAFF. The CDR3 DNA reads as TGTGCCAGCAGTCTGACAATGAACACTGAAGCTTTCTTT.

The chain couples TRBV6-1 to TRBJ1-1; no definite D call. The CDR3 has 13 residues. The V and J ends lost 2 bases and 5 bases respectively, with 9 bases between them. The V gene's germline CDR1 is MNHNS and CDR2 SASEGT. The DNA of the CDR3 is TGTGCCAGCAGTGAATCGCCGCGGACTGAAGCTTTCTTT. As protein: CASSESPRTEAFF.

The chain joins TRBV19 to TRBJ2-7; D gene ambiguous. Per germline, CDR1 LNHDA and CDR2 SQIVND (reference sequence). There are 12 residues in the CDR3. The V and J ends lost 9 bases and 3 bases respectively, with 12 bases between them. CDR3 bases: TGTGCCAGAATACCCGGCGGCTACGAGCAGTACTTC. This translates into CARIPGGYEQYF.

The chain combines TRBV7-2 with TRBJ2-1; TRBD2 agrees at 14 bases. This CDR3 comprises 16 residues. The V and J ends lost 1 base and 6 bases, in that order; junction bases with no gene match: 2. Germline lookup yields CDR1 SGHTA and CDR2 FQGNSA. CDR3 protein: CASSLGLAGGFNEQFF. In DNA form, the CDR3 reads TGTGCCAGCAGCTTAGGACTAGCGGGAGGGTTCAATGAGCAGTTCTTC.

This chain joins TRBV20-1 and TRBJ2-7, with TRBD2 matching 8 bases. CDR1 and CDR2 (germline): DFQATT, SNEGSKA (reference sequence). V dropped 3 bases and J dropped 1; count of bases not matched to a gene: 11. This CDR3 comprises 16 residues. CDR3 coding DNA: TGCAGTGCTAGTCGGAAGCGGGAGATGTGGTCCTACGAGCAGTACTTC. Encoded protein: CSASRKREMWSYEQYF.

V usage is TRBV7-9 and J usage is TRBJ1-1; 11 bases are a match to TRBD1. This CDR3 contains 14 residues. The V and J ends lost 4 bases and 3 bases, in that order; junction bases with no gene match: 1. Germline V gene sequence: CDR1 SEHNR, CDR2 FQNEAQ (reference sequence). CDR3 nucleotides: TGTGCCAGCAGCTGGGACAGGGGGTACACTGAAGCTTTCTTT. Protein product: CASSWDRGYTEAFF.

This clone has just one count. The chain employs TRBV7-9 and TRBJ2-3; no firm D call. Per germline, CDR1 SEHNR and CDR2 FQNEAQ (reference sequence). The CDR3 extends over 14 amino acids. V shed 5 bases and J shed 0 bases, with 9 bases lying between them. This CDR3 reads CASSQDSSTDTQYF. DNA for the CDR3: TGTGCCAGCAGCCAAGACTCAAGCACAGATACGCAGTATTTT.

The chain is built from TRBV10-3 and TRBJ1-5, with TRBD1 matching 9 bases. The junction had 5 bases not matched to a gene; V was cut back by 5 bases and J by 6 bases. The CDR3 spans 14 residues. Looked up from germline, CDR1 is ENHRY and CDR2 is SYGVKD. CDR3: CAISPGTGFQPQHF. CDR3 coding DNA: TGTGCCATCAGTCCCGGGACAGGGTTTCAGCCCCAGCATTTT.

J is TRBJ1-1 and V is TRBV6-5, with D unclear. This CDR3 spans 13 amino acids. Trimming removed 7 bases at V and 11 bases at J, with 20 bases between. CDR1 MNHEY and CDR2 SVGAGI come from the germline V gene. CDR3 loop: CASTLGDEGAAFF. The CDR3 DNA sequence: TGTGCCAGCACTCTCGGGGATGAGGGAGCTGCTTTCTTT.

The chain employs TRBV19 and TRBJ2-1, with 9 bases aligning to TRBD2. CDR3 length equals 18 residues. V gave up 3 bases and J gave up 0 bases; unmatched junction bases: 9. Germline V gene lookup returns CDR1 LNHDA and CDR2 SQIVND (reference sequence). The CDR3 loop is CASSMRRDSGSSYNEQFF. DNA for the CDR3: TGTGCCAGTAGTATGCGTCGGGATAGCGGGAGCTCCTACAATGAGCAGTTCTTC.

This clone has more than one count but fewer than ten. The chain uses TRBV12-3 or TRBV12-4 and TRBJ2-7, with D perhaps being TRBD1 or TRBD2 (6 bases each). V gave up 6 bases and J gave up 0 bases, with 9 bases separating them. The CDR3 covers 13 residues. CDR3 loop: CASRRDISYEQYF. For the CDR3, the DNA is TGTGCCAGCAGGCGGGACATCTCCTACGAGCAGTACTTC.

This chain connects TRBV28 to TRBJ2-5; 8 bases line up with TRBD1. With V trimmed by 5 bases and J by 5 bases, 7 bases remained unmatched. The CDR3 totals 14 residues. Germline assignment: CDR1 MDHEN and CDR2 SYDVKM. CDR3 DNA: TGTGCCAGCAGTGAAAACAGGGGGGAGGAGACCCAGTACTTC. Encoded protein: CASSENRGEETQYF.

CDR3 sequence: CASSHGQNPNQPQHF. As DNA, the CDR3 is TGTGCCAGCAGCCACGGACAGAACCCCAATCAGCCCCAGCATTTT. The J gene is TRBJ1-5, the V gene TRBV7-9; D is perhaps TRBD1 (6 bases). The ends were cut back, 5 bases at V and 3 bases at J, with 14 bases in the middle. The germline gives CDR1 SEHNR, CDR2 FQNEAQ (reference sequence). The length of the CDR3 is 15 residues. The full variable domain, with the rest looked up from reference TRBV7-9 and TRBJ1-5, is DTGVSQNPRHKITKRGQNVTFRCDPISEHNRLYWYRQTLGQGPEFLTYFQNEAQLEKSRLLSDRFSAERPKGSFSTLEIQRTEQGDSAMYLCASSHGQNPNQPQHFGDGTRLSIL.

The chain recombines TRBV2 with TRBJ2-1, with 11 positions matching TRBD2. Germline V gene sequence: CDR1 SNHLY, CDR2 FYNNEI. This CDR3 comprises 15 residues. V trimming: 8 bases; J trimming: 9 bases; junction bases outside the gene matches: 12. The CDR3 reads CASQWETSGVGEQFF. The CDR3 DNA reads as TGTGCCAGCCAGTGGGAGACTAGCGGGGTAGGTGAGCAGTTCTTC.

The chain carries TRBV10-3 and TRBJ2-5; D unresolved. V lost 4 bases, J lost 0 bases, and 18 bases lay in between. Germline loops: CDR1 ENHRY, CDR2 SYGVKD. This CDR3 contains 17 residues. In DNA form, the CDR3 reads TGTGCCATCAGTGCGCGCGAGTTACTTATTAACCAAGAGACCCAGTACTTC. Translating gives CAISARELLINQETQYF.

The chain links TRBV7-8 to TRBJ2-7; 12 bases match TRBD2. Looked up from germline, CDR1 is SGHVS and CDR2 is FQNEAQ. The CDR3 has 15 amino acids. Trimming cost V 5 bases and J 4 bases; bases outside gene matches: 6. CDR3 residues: CASSPRTSGVYEQYF. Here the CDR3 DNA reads TGTGCCAGCAGCCCCCGGACTAGCGGGGTATACGAGCAGTACTTC.

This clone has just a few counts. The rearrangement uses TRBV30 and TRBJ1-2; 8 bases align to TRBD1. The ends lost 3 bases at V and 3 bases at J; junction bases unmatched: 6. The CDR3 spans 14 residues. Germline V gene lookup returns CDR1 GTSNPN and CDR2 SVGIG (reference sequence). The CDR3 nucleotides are TGTGCCTGGAGCGCGGACAGGGCTGACTATGGCTACACCTTC. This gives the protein CAWSADRADYGYTF.

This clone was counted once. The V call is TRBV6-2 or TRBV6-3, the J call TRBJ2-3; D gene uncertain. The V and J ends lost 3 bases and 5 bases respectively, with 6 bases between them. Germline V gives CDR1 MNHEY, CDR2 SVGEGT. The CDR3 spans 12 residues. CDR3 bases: TGTGCCAGCAGTTATCAGAGAGATACGCAGTATTTT. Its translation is CASSYQRDTQYF.

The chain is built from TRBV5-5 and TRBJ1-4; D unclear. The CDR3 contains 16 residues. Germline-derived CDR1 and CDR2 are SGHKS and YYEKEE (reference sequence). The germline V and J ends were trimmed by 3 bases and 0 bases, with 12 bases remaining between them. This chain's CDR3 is CASSSSVMTTNEKLFF. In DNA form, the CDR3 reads TGTGCCAGCAGCTCCTCCGTCATGACAACTAATGAAAAACTGTTTTTT.

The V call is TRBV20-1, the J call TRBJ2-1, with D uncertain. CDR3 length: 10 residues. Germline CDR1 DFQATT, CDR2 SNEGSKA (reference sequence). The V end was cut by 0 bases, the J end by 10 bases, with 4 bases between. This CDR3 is CSARDREQFF. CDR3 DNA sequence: TGCAGTGCTAGAGATAGGGAGCAGTTCTTC.

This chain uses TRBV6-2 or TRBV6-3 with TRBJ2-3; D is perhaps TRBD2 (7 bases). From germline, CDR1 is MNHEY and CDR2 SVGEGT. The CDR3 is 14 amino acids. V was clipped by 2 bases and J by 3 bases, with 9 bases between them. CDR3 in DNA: TGTGCCAGCAGTTACGGGGGGGCGACAGATACGCAGTATTTT. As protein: CASSYGGATDTQYF.

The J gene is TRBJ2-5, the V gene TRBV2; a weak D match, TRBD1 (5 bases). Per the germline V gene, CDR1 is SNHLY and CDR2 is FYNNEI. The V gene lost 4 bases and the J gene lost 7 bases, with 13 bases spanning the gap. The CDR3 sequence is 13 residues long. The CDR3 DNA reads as TGTGCCAGCAGTGGGTCAGGGTTGTGGACCCAGTACTTC. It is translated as CASSGSGLWTQYF.

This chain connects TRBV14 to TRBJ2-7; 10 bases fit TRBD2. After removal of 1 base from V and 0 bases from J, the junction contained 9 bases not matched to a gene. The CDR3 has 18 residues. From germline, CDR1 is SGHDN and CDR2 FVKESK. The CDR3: CASSQGRLAGVSSYEQYF. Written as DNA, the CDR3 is TGTGCCAGCAGCCAAGGGAGGCTAGCGGGAGTGAGCTCCTACGAGCAGTACTTC.

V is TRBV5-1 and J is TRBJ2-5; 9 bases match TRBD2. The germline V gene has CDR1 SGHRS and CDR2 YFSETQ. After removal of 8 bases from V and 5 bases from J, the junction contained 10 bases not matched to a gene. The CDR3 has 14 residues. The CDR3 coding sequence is TGCGCCAGTAGCGGGGGACAGATCTTTGAGACCCAGTACTTC. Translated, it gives CASSGGQIFETQYF.

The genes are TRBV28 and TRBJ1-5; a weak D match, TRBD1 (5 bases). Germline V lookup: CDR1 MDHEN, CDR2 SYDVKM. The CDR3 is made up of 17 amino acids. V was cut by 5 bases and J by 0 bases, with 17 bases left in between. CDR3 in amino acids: CASSPFAGGYSNQPQHF. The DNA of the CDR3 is TGTGCCAGCAGTCCCTTTGCGGGGGGTTATAGCAATCAGCCCCAGCATTTT.

CDR3 bases: TGTGCCAGCAGCGTAGACAACAGGGGGTCCTATGGCTACACCTTC. Translation gives CASSVDNRGSYGYTF. The V gene is TRBV9, the J gene TRBJ1-2; 8 bases map to TRBD1. Germline lookup yields CDR1 SGDLS and CDR2 YYNGEE. J was trimmed by 4 bases and V by 0 bases; bases with no gene match: 5. CDR3 length: 15 residues.

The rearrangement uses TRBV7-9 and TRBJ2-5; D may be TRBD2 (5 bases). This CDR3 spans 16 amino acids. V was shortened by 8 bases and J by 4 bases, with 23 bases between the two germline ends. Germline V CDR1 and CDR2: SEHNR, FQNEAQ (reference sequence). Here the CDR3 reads CASGVSGILNLETQYF. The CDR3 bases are TGTGCCAGCGGAGTATCCGGGATTTTAAATTTAGAGACCCAGTACTTC.